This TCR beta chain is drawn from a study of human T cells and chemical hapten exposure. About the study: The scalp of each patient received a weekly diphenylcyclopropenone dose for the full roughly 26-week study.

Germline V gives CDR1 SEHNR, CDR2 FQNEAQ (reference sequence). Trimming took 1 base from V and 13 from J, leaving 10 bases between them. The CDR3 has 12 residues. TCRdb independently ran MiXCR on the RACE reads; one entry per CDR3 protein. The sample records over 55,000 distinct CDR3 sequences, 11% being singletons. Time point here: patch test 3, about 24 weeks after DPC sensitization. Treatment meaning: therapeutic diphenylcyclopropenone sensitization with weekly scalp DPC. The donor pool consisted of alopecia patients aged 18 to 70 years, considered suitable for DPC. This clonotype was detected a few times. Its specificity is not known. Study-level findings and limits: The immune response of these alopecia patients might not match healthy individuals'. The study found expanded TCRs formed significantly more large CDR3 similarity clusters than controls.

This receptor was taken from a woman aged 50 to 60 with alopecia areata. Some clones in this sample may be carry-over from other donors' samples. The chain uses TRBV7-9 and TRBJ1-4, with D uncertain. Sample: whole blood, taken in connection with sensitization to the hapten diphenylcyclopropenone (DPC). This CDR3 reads CASSLVDGALFF. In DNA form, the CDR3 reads TGTGCCAGCAGCTTAGTAGACGGTGCACTGTTTTTT.